This passage covers 12 T cell receptor beta chains from one sample sequenced in a study of early T cells in non-severe SARS-CoV-2 infection. TCRdb independently ran MiXCR on the 5' RACE reads; one entry per CDR3 protein. The top ten hold approximately 6.6% of the sample, which has around 26,000 distinct CDR3 sequences, roughly 4.8% seen once. The sequenced sample was whole blood. These receptors were obtained from an adult who was a healthcare worker with PCR-confirmed SARS-CoV-2 infection or an uninfected control (not recorded which).

There are many counts of this clonotype. The chain employs TRBV6-5 and TRBJ2-3; D remains unclear. Germline V gene sequence: CDR1 MNHEY, CDR2 SVGAGI. V gave up 4 bases and J gave up 11 bases, with 16 bases separating them. The length of the CDR3 is 13 residues. The chain's CDR3 is CASSSSANWKQYF. In DNA, the CDR3 is TGTGCCAGCAGTTCCTCGGCAAATTGGAAGCAGTATTTT.

This clonotype was seen ten or more times. The rearrangement joins TRBV29-1 to TRBJ1-1, with D possibly being TRBD1 (6 bases). Trimming pared 4 bases from V and 3 bases from J, leaving 12 bases between. The V gene's germline CDR1 is SQVTM and CDR2 ANQGSEA. This CDR3 is 13 amino acids long. The CDR3 region is CSVAWGPDTEAFF. For the CDR3, the DNA is TGCAGCGTTGCTTGGGGGCCCGACACTGAAGCTTTCTTT.

This clonotype was observed at least ten times. This chain connects TRBV7-6 to TRBJ1-4; 10 nucleotides match TRBD1. V was clipped by 5 bases and J by 10 bases; unmatched bases: 10. Germline lookup yields CDR1 SGHVS and CDR2 FNYEAQ. This CDR3 spans 15 amino acids. The CDR3 DNA reads as TGTGCCAGCAGCCTGACAGGGGGCGAGAGTGGAAAACTGTTTTTT. Its protein product is CASSLTGGESGKLFF. Combining the CDR3 with reference TRBV7-6 and TRBJ1-4 gives the whole variable domain GAGVSQSPRYKVTKRGQDVALRCDPISGHVSLYWYRQALGQGPEFLTYFNYEAQQDKSGLPNDRFSAERPEGSISTLTIQRTEQRDSAMYRCASSLTGGESGKLFFGSGTQLSVL.

The sample holds many counts of this clonotype. The gene calls are TRBV7-2 and TRBJ1-1; D unresolved. The germline V gene encodes CDR1 SGHTA and CDR2 FQGNSA. The V end was cut by 5 bases, the J end by 3 bases, with 16 bases between. This CDR3 comprises 15 residues. The CDR3 DNA sequence: TGTGCCAGCAGCCCCTCCGGGCCGCAGGACACTGAAGCTTTCTTT. It specifies CASSPSGPQDTEAFF.

Ten or more counts support this clonotype. A read error may produce the germline difference seen at one junction end. The J gene is TRBJ2-1, the V gene TRBV7-8; 11 bases match TRBD1. Germline CDR1 is SGHVS and CDR2 is FQNEAQ. The CDR3 consists of 16 residues. The CDR3 protein is CASSSRTGGSHNEQFF. The DNA for the CDR3 is TGTGCCAGCAGCTCCCGGACAGGGGGCTCCCACAATGAGCAGTTCTTC.

The table lists this clonotype with many counts. The genes are TRBV14 and TRBJ1-5; unclear D gene. The germline gives CDR1 SGHDN, CDR2 FVKESK. This CDR3 spans 13 amino acids. V was clipped by 1 base and J by 5 bases, with 6 bases between them. The CDR3 DNA reads TGTGCCAGCAGCCAAGGACTCTATCAGCCCCAGCATTTT. Its translation is CASSQGLYQPQHF.

This clonotype was counted many times. V is TRBV19 and J is TRBJ2-1; TRBD1 matches at 11 bases. The CDR3 totals 14 residues. Germline CDR1 is LNHDA and CDR2 is SQIVND (reference sequence). After removal of 6 bases from V and 6 bases from J, the junction contained 4 bases not matched to a gene. Here the CDR3 DNA reads TGTGCCAGTAGAGGGACAGGGGGGATCAATGAGCAGTTCTTC. As protein: CASRGTGGINEQFF.

This clonotype was detected many times. V and J are TRBV30 and TRBJ1-1; perhaps TRBD1 as D (6 bases). CDR3 size: 13 residues. The germline CDR1 and CDR2 sequences are GTSNPN and SVGIG (reference sequence). The V end lost 0 bases, the J end lost 5 bases, and 10 bases lay between the germline ends. CDR3 DNA sequence: TGTGCCTGGAGTGTTCACAGGGTTACTGAAGCTTTCTTT. Amino acid sequence: CAWSVHRVTEAFF.

Ten or more counts support this clonotype. This sequence joins TRBV6-1 and TRBJ2-7; 11 bases line up with TRBD1. The V gene end was trimmed by 1 base and the J gene end by 3 bases; junction bases not matched to a gene: 2. This CDR3 has 15 amino acids. CDR1 MNHNS and CDR2 SASEGT come from the germline V gene. CDR3 nucleotides: TGTGCCAGCAGTGAAGAAGGGACAGGGGGCTACGAGCAGTACTTC. Protein sequence: CASSEEGTGGYEQYF.

In its sample, this clonotype was seen a few times. The chain joins TRBV28 to TRBJ2-5, with a possible D match to TRBD1 (7 bases). CDR1 MDHEN and CDR2 SYDVKM come from the germline V gene. V gave up 2 bases and J gave up 5 bases, with 12 bases separating them. This CDR3 contains 14 residues. The CDR3 DNA sequence: TGTGCCAGCAGTTTACAGGGGGGCGCGGAGACCCAGTACTTC. It yields the protein CASSLQGGAETQYF.

The gene calls are TRBV5-1 and TRBJ1-4; TRBD1 is a possible D gene (5 bases). The germline V and J ends were trimmed by 0 bases and 10 bases, with 13 bases remaining between them. From germline, CDR1 is SGHRS and CDR2 YFSETQ. The CDR3 has 14 residues. In DNA, the CDR3 is TGCGCCAGCAGCTTGGCTGGACAAGCGGGAAAACTGTTTTTT. Its translation: CASSLAGQAGKLFF.

This clonotype came up many times. The chain couples TRBV27 to TRBJ1-4, with D maybe TRBD1 (5 bases). The V end was cut by 0 bases, the J end by 7 bases, with 9 bases between. The V gene's germline CDR1 is MNHEY and CDR2 SMNVEV (reference sequence). The CDR3 is 14 residues long. The CDR3 coding sequence is TGTGCCAGCAGTTTATCAGGGGCCGGTGAAAAACTGTTTTTT. Protein product: CASSLSGAGEKLFF.